Listed here are 27 T cell receptor beta chains from one sample, sequenced in a study of T cells expressing NK-cell markers. Following a re-call of the 5' RACE reads, TCRdb has one entry per CDR3 protein and lacks DNA. The table for this sample gives 550,000 to 600,000 distinct CDR3 sequences. Sample: blood T cells: a sorted CD56 or NKG2C T cell subset, CD4+ or CD8+ T cells, or bulk PBMC T cells (not recorded which). These receptors were taken from a man aged 18 to 30 in good health.

The chain has TRBV4-3 and TRBJ2-2; with no DNA, the TCRdb D assignment of TRBD1 cannot be verified. Germline CDR1 LGHNA, CDR2 YSLEER. CDR3 length: 16 residues. CDR3: CASSRLRGFETGELFF.

The rearrangement links TRBV18 to TRBJ1-1. This CDR3 comprises 16 residues. CDR1 and CDR2 from the germline V gene are KGHSH and LQKENI. The CDR3 spells CASSTIGGVFDTEAFF.

The chain combines TRBV7-9 with TRBJ1-1; the D call of TRBD1 rests on TCRdb alone, since no DNA is present to check it. CDR1 and CDR2 from the germline V gene are SEHNR and FQNEAQ (reference sequence). The CDR3 is 14 amino acids. The chain's CDR3 is CASSLENREIEAFF.

V usage is TRBV12-3 or TRBV12-4 and J usage is TRBJ2-3; checking the TCRdb D call of TRBD2 is not possible without DNA. The CDR3 loop spans 15 amino acids. The CDR3: CASLLTSGNTDTQYF.

V and J are TRBV19 and TRBJ1-1. Germline V gene sequence: CDR1 LNHDA, CDR2 SQIVND (reference sequence). The CDR3 spans 13 residues. The CDR3 sequence: CASSIRLVTEAFF.

This sequence joins TRBV20-1 and TRBJ2-3; the D call from TCRdb, TRBD1, cannot be confirmed without DNA. CDR1 is DFQATT, CDR2 SNEGSKA, per germline (reference sequence). The CDR3 totals 12 residues. CDR3 loop: CSAPPQIDTQYF.

This sequence joins TRBV2 and TRBJ2-5; TCRdb returns TRBD1, unconfirmable since there is no DNA. Germline loops: CDR1 SNHLY, CDR2 FYNNEI. The CDR3 totals 16 residues. The CDR3 protein is CASSERWGSPQETQYF.

The CDR3 here is CASTPQPAGNTDTQYF. The chain joins TRBV5-6 to TRBJ2-3; TCRdb returns TRBD2, unconfirmable since there is no DNA. Germline V CDR1 and CDR2: SGHDT, YYEEEE. The CDR3 length is 16 residues. Combining the CDR3 with reference TRBV5-6 and TRBJ2-3 gives the whole variable domain DAGVTQSPTHLIKTRGQQVTLRCSPKSGHDTVSWYQQALGQGPQFIFQYYEEEERQRGNFPDRFSGHQFPNYSSELNVNALLLGDSALYLCASTPQPAGNTDTQYFGPGTRLTVL.

The genes are TRBV11-2 and TRBJ1-3. This CDR3 contains 15 residues. The germline V gene encodes CDR1 SGHAT and CDR2 FQNNGV. CDR3 region: CASSLDWSSGNTIYF.

The chain carries TRBV27 and TRBJ2-6; the D gene TCRdb calls, TRBD1, cannot be checked with no DNA. The CDR3 spans 15 residues. Germline CDR1 is MNHEY and CDR2 is SMNVEV (reference sequence). The CDR3 sequence: CASSLGTAGANVLTF. Drawing the rest from reference TRBV27 and TRBJ2-6, the complete variable domain is EAQVTQNPRYLITVTGKKLTVTCSQNMNHEYMSWYRQDPGLGLRQIYYSMNVEVTDKGDVPEGYKVSRKEKRNFPLILESPSPNQTSLYFCASSLGTAGANVLTFGAGSRLTVL.

Here the CDR3 reads CASSMTTGLQTYEQYF. The genes are TRBV19 and TRBJ2-7; without DNA, the TCRdb call of TRBD1 cannot be checked. The CDR3 runs to 16 residues. Germline CDR1 is LNHDA and CDR2 is SQIVND (reference sequence).

This chain uses TRBV12-3 or TRBV12-4 with TRBJ2-2. This CDR3 region has 14 residues. The CDR3: CASSLEQVTGELFF.

This chain connects TRBV12-3 or TRBV12-4 to TRBJ2-1; TCRdb's D gene call, TRBD2, goes unchecked for lack of DNA. The CDR3 spans 16 residues. The CDR3 is CASSASGRAPYNEQFF.

This chain joins TRBV12-3 or TRBV12-4 and TRBJ1-5; as DNA is missing, the TRBD1 call by TCRdb cannot be tested. There are 14 residues in the CDR3. CDR3: CASRVDRGGQPQHF.

This sequence joins TRBV12-3 or TRBV12-4 and TRBJ2-7; TCRdb returns TRBD1, unconfirmable since there is no DNA. The CDR3 consists of 14 residues. This chain's CDR3 is CASATWGGGYEQYF.

The chain links TRBV27 to TRBJ2-7; no DNA is available, so the TRBD2 call from TCRdb remains unchecked. CDR3 length: 18 residues. Germline CDR1 reads MNHEY; CDR2 reads SMNVEV (reference sequence). CDR3: CASSLGLAGGVSSYEQYF.

This chain links TRBV6-5 with TRBJ1-2; TCRdb indicates TRBD1, and absent DNA this call remains unverified. The CDR3 consists of 11 residues. Looked up from germline, CDR1 is MNHEY and CDR2 is SVGAGI. This chain's CDR3 is CATRRGDGYTF.

The CDR3: CASSPSVREGQGTDTQYF. The chain joins TRBV4-2 to TRBJ2-3; TCRdb indicates TRBD2, and absent DNA this call remains unverified. The length of the CDR3 is 18 residues. Germline CDR1 and CDR2: LGHNA and YNFKEQ.

The chain has TRBV4-1 and TRBJ2-1; the TCRdb D gene call, TRBD1, has no DNA to confirm it. Germline V gene data show CDR1 as MGHRA and CDR2 as YSYEKL. The CDR3 contains 20 residues. The CDR3 loop reads CASSQVSFYVAGVAYNEQFF.

J is TRBJ2-1 and V is TRBV7-8; as DNA is missing, the TRBD2 call by TCRdb cannot be tested. Looked up from germline, CDR1 is SGHVS and CDR2 is FQNEAQ. This CDR3 region has 15 residues. CDR3 loop: CASSPDLGADNEQFF.

J is TRBJ2-7 and V is TRBV7-9. The germline gives CDR1 SEHNR, CDR2 FQNEAQ (reference sequence). The CDR3 is 13 residues long. The CDR3 reads CASSLVTGFEQYF.

The J gene is TRBJ2-5, the V gene TRBV11-2; there is no DNA to check the TCRdb D call of TRBD2. The CDR3 consists of 18 residues. Germline values: CDR1 SGHAT, CDR2 FQNNGV. This chain's CDR3 is CASSLDLYTSGSGETQYF.

The chain uses TRBV5-4 and TRBJ2-1; the TCRdb D gene call, TRBD2, has no DNA to confirm it. CDR3 length equals 20 residues. The germline V gene encodes CDR1 SGHNT and CDR2 YYREEE (reference sequence). CDR3 sequence: CASSLAGLAGGPSSYNEQFF.

The chain combines TRBV29-1 with TRBJ2-5; with no DNA, the TCRdb D assignment of TRBD2 cannot be verified. The CDR3 sequence is 12 residues long. Germline lookup yields CDR1 SQVTM and CDR2 ANQGSEA. CDR3 sequence reads: CSVGGGQETQYF.

The chain uses TRBV5-1 and TRBJ2-3; no DNA is available, so the TRBD1 call from TCRdb remains unchecked. This CDR3 is built from 17 residues. Germline CDR1 SGHRS, CDR2 YFSETQ. The CDR3 sequence is CASSLEAGAASTDTQYF. The whole variable domain, remainder taken from reference TRBV5-1 and TRBJ2-3, is KAGVTQTPRYLIKTRGQQVTLSCSPISGHRSVSWYQQTPGQGLQFLFEYFSETQRNKGNFPGRFSGRQFSNSRSEMNVSTLELGDSALYLCASSLEAGAASTDTQYFGPGTRLTVL.

The chain has TRBV6-1 and TRBJ1-4; without DNA, the TCRdb call of TRBD1 cannot be checked. CDR1 and CDR2 (germline): MNHNS, SASEGT. The CDR3 loop spans 15 amino acids. CDR3 sequence reads: CASSKRDAANEKLFF.

CDR3 amino acids: CSVGLAVTSTDTQYF. J is TRBJ2-3 and V is TRBV29-1; TCRdb selects TRBD2, and the lack of DNA leaves this call unchecked. The CDR3 contains 15 residues. Germline CDR1 is SQVTM and CDR2 is ANQGSEA.